This entry lists 4 T cell receptor beta chains sequenced from one sample in a study of cytomegalovirus exposure and HLA in healthy donors. Vbeta (60) and Jbeta (13) primers were used in the PCR. The repertoire was sequenced with immunoSEQ multiplex PCR; TCRdb's copy has only in-frame clones and lacks some. The table lists around 130,000 clones, 81% of them singletons. The sequenced sample was PBMCs. These receptors were obtained from a woman aged 40 to 50 in good health and CMV-seronegative.

The chain joins TRBV5-1 to TRBJ2-5; 7 nucleotides agree with TRBD2. CDR1 SGHRS and CDR2 YFSETQ come from the germline V gene. The CDR3 loop spans 14 amino acids. V lost 4 bases, J lost 2 bases, and 5 bases stayed unmatched. The CDR3 reads CASSRGSGQETQYF. CDR3 sequence (DNA): TGCGCCAGCAGCCGCGGGAGTGGGCAAGAGACCCAGTACTTC.

J is TRBJ1-2 and V is TRBV4-1, with 8 positions matching TRBD1. Unmatched junction bases numbered 5, after V lost 3 bases and J lost 2 bases. CDR1 and CDR2 (germline): MGHRA, YSYEKL. CDR3 length: 15 amino acids. CDR3 nucleotide sequence: TGCGCCAGCAGCCAGTCACAGGGGGACAACTATGGCTACACCTTC. Protein product: CASSQSQGDNYGYTF.

This chain uses TRBV5-6 with TRBJ2-3, with 10 bases fitting TRBD2. Germline V gene data show CDR1 as SGHDT and CDR2 as YYEEEE. CDR3 length: 14 amino acids. V was clipped by 2 bases and J by 14 bases; unmatched bases: 11. CDR3 residues: CASSLGLAGARVYF. In DNA, the CDR3 is TGTGCCAGCAGCTTAGGGCTAGCGGGGGCCAGGGTGTATTTT.

The J gene is TRBJ2-5, the V gene TRBV5-1; 7 nucleotides align to TRBD1. Trimming took 0 bases from V and 3 from J; bases not matched to a gene: 5. The germline V gene encodes CDR1 SGHRS and CDR2 YFSETQ. The CDR3 consists of 15 residues. As DNA, the CDR3 is TGCGCCAGCAGCTTGGCCTCAGGGACAGAAGAGACCCAGTACTTC. Residues: CASSLASGTEETQYF.